Listed here are 12 T cell receptor beta chains from one sample, sequenced in a study of blood T cell repertoires in COVID-19. Clones were read by immunoSEQ multiplex PCR, and TCRdb kept only the in-frame ones, dropping some. The sample contains roughly 180,000 clones, less than 85% of which appear only once. Sequencing was performed on PBMCs or T cells enriched from blood (not recorded which). All receptors come from a woman aged 45-65 years who had recovered from COVID-19.

The chain employs TRBV6-5 and TRBJ2-3, with 13 bases fitting TRBD2. Germline assignment: CDR1 MNHEY and CDR2 SVGAGI. This CDR3 is 15 amino acids long. J lost 7 bases, V lost 5 bases, and 6 bases had no gene match. CDR3 sequence reads: CASSTSGGAGNTQYF. For the CDR3, the DNA is TGTGCCAGCAGTACTAGCGGGGGGGCTGGAAATACGCAGTATTTT.

This chain uses TRBV7-9 with TRBJ1-2, with D tentatively TRBD1 (6 bases). The V end was cut by 3 bases, the J end by 5 bases, with 19 bases between. CDR3 length: 16 amino acids. Germline lookup yields CDR1 SEHNR and CDR2 FQNEAQ (reference sequence). CDR3 sequence reads: CASSFDGSGHTYGYTF. The CDR3 DNA sequence: TGTGCCAGCAGCTTTGACGGCTCGGGACACACATATGGCTACACCTTC.

The J gene is TRBJ1-2, the V gene TRBV30, with D possibly matching TRBD1 (6 bases). Germline V gene data show CDR1 as GTSNPN and CDR2 as SVGIG (reference sequence). The V end lost 8 bases, the J end lost 7 bases, and 20 bases lay between the germline ends. The CDR3 has 13 amino acids. The CDR3 loop is CAGQSAGMGGYTF. CDR3 nucleotide sequence: TGTGCCGGACAGTCGGCAGGTATGGGTGGCTACACCTTC.

J is TRBJ2-7 and V is TRBV1; whether TRBD2, the table's D call, matches the DNA was not checked. TRBV1 is designated a pseudogene. The CDR3 has 16 residues. The chain's CDR3 is CTSSQILAGVFYEQYV. The CDR3 nucleotides read TGCACCAGCAGCCAAATACTAGCGGGGGTTTTTTACGAGCAGTACGTC.

This chain connects TRBV24-1 to TRBJ1-1, with a possible D match to TRBD1 (5 bases). The CDR3 length is 14 residues. The V end lost 3 bases, the J end lost 12 bases, and 19 bases lay between the germline ends. Germline V CDR1 and CDR2: KGHDR, SFDVKD. The CDR3 bases are TGTGCCACCAGTGATAACGTCAGGGTTCGGGAGACTTTCTTT. Translating gives CATSDNVRVRETFF.

The V call is TRBV29-1, the J call TRBJ1-2; perhaps TRBD1 as D (5 bases). Trimming pared 3 bases from V and 3 bases from J, leaving 14 bases between. The germline V gene encodes CDR1 SQVTM and CDR2 ANQGSEA. The CDR3 covers 14 residues. CDR3 residues: CSVDQSGMDYGYTF. The DNA for the CDR3 is TGCAGCGTTGATCAGTCAGGGATGGACTATGGCTACACCTTC.

The gene calls are TRBV30 and TRBJ1-2; TRBD1 matches at 10 bases. The V gene end was trimmed by 7 bases and the J gene end by 7 bases; junction bases not matched to a gene: 12. The CDR3 has 14 residues. The germline V gene has CDR1 GTSNPN and CDR2 SVGIG (reference sequence). This chain's CDR3 is CASPPGQGLGGYTF. Here the CDR3 DNA reads TGTGCCTCCCCTCCGGGACAGGGGTTAGGTGGCTACACCTTC. Full variable domain (outside the CDR3, taken from reference TRBV30 and TRBJ1-2): SQTIHQWPATLVQPVGSPLSLECTVEGTSNPNLYWYRQAAGRGLQLLFYSVGIGQISSEVPQNLSASRPQDRQFILSSKKLLLSDSGFYLCASPPGQGLGGYTFGSGTRLTVV.

This clone occurred a few times. The V and J genes are TRBV27 and TRBJ2-1; perhaps TRBD1 as D (6 bases). The CDR3 spans 16 residues. V was cut by 5 bases and J by 7 bases, with 21 bases left in between. Germline V gene lookup returns CDR1 MNHEY and CDR2 SMNVEV (reference sequence). The CDR3 protein is CASSKLTGRVGNEQFF. The CDR3 DNA reads as TGTGCCAGCAGTAAATTGACAGGCAGGGTAGGGAATGAGCAGTTCTTC.

V and J are TRBV9 and TRBJ2-3; D unresolved. The CDR3 is 16 residues long. The V and J ends lost 4 bases and 1 base respectively, with 16 bases between them. CDR1 and CDR2 (germline): SGDLS, YYNGEE. The CDR3 DNA reads as TGTGCCAGCAGCCCCCGGGTCAGTTTGGGCACAGATACGCAGTATTTT. Residues: CASSPRVSLGTDTQYF.

This chain joins TRBV27 and TRBJ2-2, with a weak D call TRBD1 (5 bases). The germline CDR1 and CDR2 sequences are MNHEY and SMNVEV (reference sequence). Between the trimmed V and J ends, which lost 1 base and 7 bases, there was a span of 13 bases. The CDR3 runs to 15 residues. CDR3 amino acids: CASSLFRQGNGELFF. DNA of the CDR3: TGTGCCAGCAGTTTATTCAGGCAGGGTAACGGGGAGCTGTTTTTT.

This clone was counted a few times. The chain joins TRBV6-7 to TRBJ1-3; weak D call: TRBD1 (6 bases). TRBV6-7 is noted as an ORF with a role that remains uncertain. The CDR3 loop spans 16 amino acids. V was pared by 2 bases and J by 3 bases, with 14 bases between. CDR3 residues: CASSYLMDSFGNTIYF. DNA for the CDR3: TGTGCCAGCAGTTACCTCATGGACAGTTTTGGAAACACCATATATTTT.

V usage is TRBV11-3 and J usage is TRBJ2-5, with TRBD1 identical over 7 bases. This CDR3 contains 15 residues. V trimming: 5 bases; J trimming: 7 bases; junction bases outside the gene matches: 13. From germline, CDR1 is SGHNT and CDR2 YENEEA. CDR3 DNA sequence: TGTGCCAGCAGCCCAGCGACAGGGATTATTGGGACCCAGTACTTC. Its protein product is CASSPATGIIGTQYF.